This entry features one TCR beta chain sequence. Antigen: not known. cDNA molecules, individually, were tagged with unique molecular identifiers. TCRdb itself ran the 5' RACE reads through MiXCR, one entry per CDR3 protein. This sample has some 29,000 distinct CDR3 sequences, with about 6.1% found just once. The data originate from a study of early T cells in non-severe SARS-CoV-2 infection. Study background: The authors sequenced bulk RNA from unsorted whole blood, leaving chains unpaired.

The V gene's germline CDR1 is MNHEY and CDR2 SVGAGI. The CDR3 is 14 amino acids. Germline trimming cut 5 bases from V and 6 bases from J; bases unmatched to any gene: 8. Study observations and caveats: Private and CD4 specificities were missed by VDJdb matching, which favored anti-spike CD8 responses.

The rearrangement links TRBV6-5 to TRBJ2-3, with 7 bases lining up with TRBD2. The material sequenced was whole blood. The sequence was obtained from an adult who was a healthcare worker with PCR-confirmed SARS-CoV-2 infection or an uninfected control (not recorded which). Written as DNA, the CDR3 is TGTGCCAGCAGTGATAGGACTAGTTTCGATACGCAGTATTTT. Translating it yields CASSDRTSFDTQYF.